A single sample is the source of the 23 T cell receptor beta chains below, sequenced in a study of blood T cell repertoires in COVID-19. Measured with immunoSEQ multiplex PCR; TCRdb has only the in-frame clones, and not every one. The table has 200,000 to 250,000 clones, around 87% seen once; the top ten hold about 2.9%. The sequencing input was peripheral blood. These TCRs come from a woman in her twenties or thirties who had recovered from COVID-19.

This chain joins TRBV15 and TRBJ2-3; D not certain. The CDR3 is made up of 14 amino acids. V lost 3 bases and J 1 base, leaving 8 bases between the germline ends. Per the germline V gene, CDR1 is LNHNV and CDR2 is YYDKDF (reference sequence). Here the CDR3 DNA reads TGTGCCACCAGCAGCCGACTGCGCACAGATACGCAGTATTTT. Translating it yields CATSSRLRTDTQYF.

V usage is TRBV6-5 and J usage is TRBJ2-3; 9 bases match TRBD1. The germline CDR1 and CDR2 sequences are MNHEY and SVGAGI. The V gene end was trimmed by 6 bases and the J gene end by 5 bases; junction bases not matched to a gene: 6. This CDR3 is 14 amino acids long. This CDR3 is CASRLTGGKDTQYF. As DNA, the CDR3 is TGTGCCAGCAGGCTGACAGGGGGAAAAGATACGCAGTATTTT.

The chain is built from TRBV4-1 and TRBJ2-7, with 8 bases aligning to TRBD2. This CDR3 has 16 amino acids. The junction had 14 bases not matched to a gene; V was cut back by 4 bases and J by 6 bases. Looked up from germline, CDR1 is MGHRA and CDR2 is YSYEKL. The CDR3 region is CASSPPAVAGLREQYF. CDR3 coding DNA: TGCGCCAGCAGCCCCCCGGCGGTAGCGGGGTTGCGCGAGCAGTACTTC.

The chain uses TRBV4-1 and TRBJ2-1; a possible D gene is TRBD1 (6 bases). Trimming pared 0 bases from V and 0 bases from J, leaving 9 bases between. The CDR3 has 16 residues. Germline lookup yields CDR1 MGHRA and CDR2 YSYEKL. The CDR3 here is CASSQDTGPSYNEQFF. In DNA form, the CDR3 reads TGCGCCAGCAGCCAAGATACAGGGCCCTCCTACAATGAGCAGTTCTTC.

V gene TRBV24-1 combines with J gene TRBJ2-7; the match to TRBD1 covers 8 bases. Germline CDR1 KGHDR, CDR2 SFDVKD. This CDR3 comprises 15 residues. V dropped 4 bases and J dropped 2; count of bases not matched to a gene: 6. Here the CDR3 reads CATSDPDRVTYEQYF. The CDR3 nucleotides read TGTGCCACCAGTGACCCGGACAGGGTGACCTACGAGCAGTACTTC.

This sequence joins TRBV30 and TRBJ1-1, with D possibly being TRBD1 (5 bases). Per the germline V gene, CDR1 is GTSNPN and CDR2 is SVGIG (reference sequence). The V end was cut by 3 bases, the J end by 4 bases, with 15 bases between. The CDR3 totals 14 residues. CDR3 DNA: TGTGCCTGGAGCCGCGACCGGGGGAGCACTGAAGCTTTCTTT. It yields the protein CAWSRDRGSTEAFF.

This clone was seen just once. The rearrangement uses TRBV27 and TRBJ2-7, with TRBD1 identical over 10 bases. CDR1 is MNHEY and CDR2 is SMNVEV in the germline V gene (reference sequence). With V trimmed by 7 bases and J by 3 bases, 12 bases remained unmatched. The CDR3 contains 16 residues. CDR3 nucleotide sequence: TGTGCCAGCATTCCTTCTCTTGGGGACAGGGGCTACGAGCAGTACTTC. Residues: CASIPSLGDRGYEQYF.

The J gene is TRBJ2-7, the V gene TRBV25-1, with a weak D call TRBD2 (7 bases). V lost 7 bases and J lost 8, with 15 bases in between. Looked up from germline, CDR1 is MGHDK and CDR2 is SYGVNS. The CDR3 sequence is 12 residues long. The CDR3: CASKSAGDKQYF. The CDR3 bases are TGTGCCAGCAAATCGGCGGGGGACAAGCAGTACTTC.

This rearrangement joins TRBV4-1 to TRBJ1-5; 7 bases fit TRBD1. Trimming took 0 bases from V and 1 from J; bases not matched to a gene: 0. CDR1 and CDR2 from the germline V gene are MGHRA and YSYEKL. This CDR3 contains 15 residues. CDR3 DNA sequence: TGCGCCAGCAGCCAAGAGGGACAGAGCAATCAGCCCCAGCATTTT. Amino acids: CASSQEGQSNQPQHF.

In this sample, this clone turned up a few times. The chain recombines TRBV18 with TRBJ1-1; D is perhaps TRBD1 (5 bases). Germline V gene lookup returns CDR1 KGHSH and CDR2 LQKENI. This CDR3 is 13 amino acids long. The V gene lost 2 bases and the J gene lost 11 bases, with 15 bases spanning the gap. CDR3 nucleotide sequence: TGTGCCAGCTCACCATCGGACACCCGGGGGGCTTTCTTT. Translating it yields CASSPSDTRGAFF.

V and J are TRBV4-2 and TRBJ1-2; a weak D match, TRBD1 (6 bases). Germline V gives CDR1 LGHNA, CDR2 YNFKEQ. The CDR3 covers 14 residues. V was clipped by 0 bases and J by 8 bases, with 13 bases between them. The CDR3 DNA sequence: TGTGCCAGCAGCCAAGAAGTTGGGGGCCGGGGCTACACCTTC. This codes for CASSQEVGGRGYTF.

This chain uses TRBV10-3 with TRBJ2-1, with 9 bases identical to TRBD1. CDR1 is ENHRY, CDR2 SYGVKD, per germline. Trimming removed 0 bases from V and 12 bases from J; junction bases left unmatched: 15. This CDR3 is 17 amino acids long. In nucleotides, the CDR3 is TGTGCCATCAGTGAGTCCCTGGGACAGGGACAAACAGTTGCGCAGTTCTTC. This codes for CAISESLGQGQTVAQFF.

The chain uses TRBV6-5 and TRBJ2-7; 8 positions agree with TRBD1. The J segment lost 0 bases and the V segment lost 7 bases, leaving 8 bases of the junction unmatched. CDR1 is MNHEY and CDR2 is SVGAGI in the germline V gene. The CDR3 runs to 15 residues. The CDR3 here is CASTLRDRSSYEQYF. CDR3 DNA sequence: TGTGCCAGCACCCTCCGGGACAGGAGCTCCTACGAGCAGTACTTC.

V and J are TRBV27 and TRBJ1-1; 7 nucleotides line up with TRBD1. Per germline, CDR1 MNHEY and CDR2 SMNVEV (reference sequence). V was clipped by 7 bases and J by 1 base; unmatched bases: 3. This CDR3 has 13 amino acids. The CDR3 coding sequence is TGTGCCAGCACAAGGACAGGGAACACTGAAGCTTTCTTT. It encodes CASTRTGNTEAFF.

The CDR3 sequence is CASGGRGYEQYF. The DNA of the CDR3 is TGTGCCAGCGGGGGCAGGGGCTACGAGCAGTACTTC. The chain employs TRBV27 and TRBJ2-7, with D tentatively TRBD1 (6 bases). CDR1 and CDR2 (germline): MNHEY, SMNVEV (reference sequence). CDR3 length: 12 amino acids. V was cut by 8 bases and J by 3 bases, with 11 bases left in between.

The chain employs TRBV5-1 and TRBJ2-5, with D perhaps TRBD1 (6 bases). The CDR3 runs to 15 residues. Trimming left V 3 bases short and J 5 bases short, with 17 bases between. CDR1 and CDR2 from the germline V gene are SGHRS and YFSETQ. The CDR3 reads CASSYRGQNAETQYF. CDR3 DNA sequence: TGCGCCAGCAGCTACCGAGGACAGAATGCCGAGACCCAGTACTTC. Looking up the rest from reference TRBV5-1 and TRBJ2-5 gives the full variable domain: KAGVTQTPRYLIKTRGQQVTLSCSPISGHRSVSWYQQTPGQGLQFLFEYFSETQRNKGNFPGRFSGRQFSNSRSEMNVSTLELGDSALYLCASSYRGQNAETQYFGPGTRLLVL.

The V gene is TRBV30, the J gene TRBJ1-1, with D uncertain. This CDR3 contains 14 residues. Germline lookup yields CDR1 GTSNPN and CDR2 SVGIG (reference sequence). Deletions cut 1 base from V and 3 bases from J, with 12 bases between. CDR3 sequence: CAWSAAGVDTEAFF. The CDR3 coding sequence is TGTGCCTGGAGTGCTGCCGGGGTGGACACTGAAGCTTTCTTT.

Here the CDR3 DNA reads TGTGCCAGCATCATGGAGGGAACTAGGGCTGAAGCTTTCTTT. It codes for CASIMEGTRAEAFF. This chain connects TRBV5-4 to TRBJ1-1; D ambiguous. The CDR3 has 14 amino acids. The V end lost 6 bases, the J end lost 6 bases, and 18 bases lay between the germline ends. The germline V gene has CDR1 SGHNT and CDR2 YYREEE (reference sequence). Full variable domain (remainder filled in from reference TRBV5-4 and TRBJ1-1): ETGVTQSPTHLIKTRGQQVTLRCSSQSGHNTVSWYQQALGQGPQFIFQYYREEENGRGNFPPRFSGLQFPNYSSELNVNALELDDSALYLCASIMEGTRAEAFFGQGTRLTVV.

In its sample, this clone was seen once. The V call is TRBV7-3, the J call TRBJ1-2; 9 bases align to TRBD1. Trimming removed 5 bases from V and 3 bases from J; junction bases left unmatched: 4. In germline, CDR1 is SGHTA, CDR2 FQGTGA. CDR3 size: 14 residues. Here the CDR3 DNA reads TGTGCCAGCAGCCCCGGACAGGGGTACTATGGCTACACCTTC. The encoded protein is CASSPGQGYYGYTF. Full variable domain (missing parts from reference TRBV7-3 and TRBJ1-2): GAGVSQTPSNKVTEKGKYVELRCDPISGHTALYWYRQSLGQGPEFLIYFQGTGAADDSGLPNDRFFAVRPEGSVSTLKIQRTERGDSAVYLCASSPGQGYYGYTFGSGTRLTVV.

The V and J genes are TRBV18 and TRBJ2-3; D unclear. The CDR3 extends over 10 amino acids. V was shortened by 6 bases and J by 4 bases, with 2 bases between the two germline ends. CDR1 and CDR2 (germline): KGHSH, LQKENI. CDR3 sequence: CASSADTQYF. In DNA form, the CDR3 reads TGTGCCAGCTCCGCAGATACGCAGTATTTT.

The chain recombines TRBV19 with TRBJ2-5; 10 bases align to TRBD2. Trimming at V came to 3 bases and at J to 2 bases, leaving 3 bases not matched to a gene. Germline V gives CDR1 LNHDA, CDR2 SQIVND (reference sequence). The CDR3 has 15 residues. CDR3 bases: TGTGCCAGTAGTATTGCTAGCGGGGGACAAGAGACCCAGTACTTC. Translated, it gives CASSIASGGQETQYF. Drawing the rest from reference TRBV19 and TRBJ2-5, the complete variable domain is DGGITQSPKYLFRKEGQNVTLSCEQNLNHDAMYWYRQDPGQGLRLIYYSQIVNDFQKGDIAEGYSVSREKKESFPLTVTSAQKNPTAFYLCASSIASGGQETQYFGPGTRLLVL.

CDR3 bases: TGCGCCAGCAGCGGGAACAGGGGGGCGCTTACTGAAGCTTTCTTT. Translated: CASSGNRGALTEAFF. The chain joins TRBV5-1 to TRBJ1-1, with 8 bases aligning to TRBD1. Germline CDR1 and CDR2: SGHRS and YFSETQ. The junction had 10 bases not matched to a gene; V was cut back by 4 bases and J by 5 bases. There are 15 residues in the CDR3.

V usage is TRBV7-8 and J usage is TRBJ1-4; 7 bases match TRBD1. Germline V gene data show CDR1 as SGHVS and CDR2 as FQNEAQ. The CDR3 totals 15 residues. V trimming: 1 base; J trimming: 7 bases; junction bases outside the gene matches: 6. The CDR3 DNA sequence: TGTGCCAGCAGCTTAGAAAGGGGGCAGGGTGAAAAACTGTTTTTT. The encoded protein is CASSLERGQGEKLFF.